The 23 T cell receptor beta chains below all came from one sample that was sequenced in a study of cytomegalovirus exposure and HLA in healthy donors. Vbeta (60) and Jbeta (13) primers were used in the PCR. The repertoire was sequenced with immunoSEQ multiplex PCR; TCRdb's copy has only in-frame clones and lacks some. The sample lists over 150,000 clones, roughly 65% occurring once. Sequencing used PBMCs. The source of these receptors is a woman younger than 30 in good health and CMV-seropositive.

The CDR3 spells CASSPDREETQYF. CDR3 nucleotides: TGTGCCAGTAGTCCGGACAGAGAAGAGACCCAGTACTTC. The chain couples TRBV19 to TRBJ2-5; possibly TRBD1 for D (6 bases). This CDR3 contains 13 residues. Trimming cost V 5 bases and J 3 bases, with 10 bases left between them. The germline V gene encodes CDR1 LNHDA and CDR2 SQIVND (reference sequence).

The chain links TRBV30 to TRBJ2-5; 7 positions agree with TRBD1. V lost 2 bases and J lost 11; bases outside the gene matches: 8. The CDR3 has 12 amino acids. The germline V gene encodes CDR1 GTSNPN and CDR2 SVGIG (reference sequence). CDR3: CAWSSGQLQQYF. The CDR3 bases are TGTGCCTGGAGTTCGGGACAGCTACAGCAGTACTTC.

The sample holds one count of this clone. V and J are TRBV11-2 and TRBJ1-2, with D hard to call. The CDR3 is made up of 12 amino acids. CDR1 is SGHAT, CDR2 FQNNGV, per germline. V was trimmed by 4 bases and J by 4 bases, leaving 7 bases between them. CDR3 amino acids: CASSSGVYGYTF. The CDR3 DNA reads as TGTGCCAGCAGCTCCGGGGTCTATGGCTACACCTTC.

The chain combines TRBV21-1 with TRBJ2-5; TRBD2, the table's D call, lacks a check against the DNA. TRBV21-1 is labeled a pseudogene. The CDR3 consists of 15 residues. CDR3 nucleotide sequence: TGTGCCAGCAGTAAGAAACTAGCGTACCAAGAGACCCAGTACTTC. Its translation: CASSKKLAYQETQYF.

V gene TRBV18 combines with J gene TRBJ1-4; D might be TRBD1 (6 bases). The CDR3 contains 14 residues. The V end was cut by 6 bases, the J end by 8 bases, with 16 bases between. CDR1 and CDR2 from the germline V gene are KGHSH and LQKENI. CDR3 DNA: TGTGCCAGCTCGTGGACAGAGACGAGGGAAAAACTGTTTTTT. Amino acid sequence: CASSWTETREKLFF. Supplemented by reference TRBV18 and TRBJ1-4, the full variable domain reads NAGVMQNPRHLVRRRGQEARLRCSPMKGHSHVYWYRQLPEEGLKFMVYLQKENIIDESGMPKERFSAEFPKEGPSILRIQQVVRGDSAAYFCASSWTETREKLFFGSGTQLSVL.

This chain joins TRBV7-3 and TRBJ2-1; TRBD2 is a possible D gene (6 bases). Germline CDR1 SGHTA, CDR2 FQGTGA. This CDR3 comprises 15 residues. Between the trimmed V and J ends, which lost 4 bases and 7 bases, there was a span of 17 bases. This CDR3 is CASSSGPVRGNEQFF. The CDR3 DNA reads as TGTGCCAGCAGCTCCGGTCCGGTGCGGGGTAATGAGCAGTTCTTC.

As DNA, the CDR3 is TGTGCCAGCAGCTTAAGGGAGAGGGGGGAGACCCAGTACTTC. Encoded protein: CASSLRERGETQYF. This chain joins TRBV13 and TRBJ2-5, with D perhaps TRBD1 (6 bases). CDR3 size: 14 residues. V was pared by 2 bases and J by 5 bases, with 12 bases between. The germline gives CDR1 PRHDT, CDR2 FYEKMQ (reference sequence).

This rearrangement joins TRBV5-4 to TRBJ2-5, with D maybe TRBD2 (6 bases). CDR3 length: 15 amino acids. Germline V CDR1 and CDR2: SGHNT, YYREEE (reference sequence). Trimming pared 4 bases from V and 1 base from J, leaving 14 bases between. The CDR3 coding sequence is TGTGCCAGCAGCAAAAGGGCGGGAAGCCAAGAGACCCAGTACTTC. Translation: CASSKRAGSQETQYF. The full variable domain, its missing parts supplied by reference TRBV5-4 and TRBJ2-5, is ETGVTQSPTHLIKTRGQQVTLRCSSQSGHNTVSWYQQALGQGPQFIFQYYREEENGRGNFPPRFSGLQFPNYSSELNVNALELDDSALYLCASSKRAGSQETQYFGPGTRLLVL.

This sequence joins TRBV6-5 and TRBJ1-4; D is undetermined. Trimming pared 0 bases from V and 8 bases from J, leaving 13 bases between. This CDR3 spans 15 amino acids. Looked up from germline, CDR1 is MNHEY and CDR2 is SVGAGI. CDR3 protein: CASSYSYVPGEKLFF. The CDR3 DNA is TGTGCCAGCAGTTACTCGTACGTTCCCGGGGAAAAACTGTTTTTT.

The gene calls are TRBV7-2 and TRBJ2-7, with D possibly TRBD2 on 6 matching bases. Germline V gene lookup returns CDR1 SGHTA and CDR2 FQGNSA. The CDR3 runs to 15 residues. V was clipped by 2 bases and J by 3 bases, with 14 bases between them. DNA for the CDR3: TGTGCCAGCAGCTTATATCGGGGGATGGGCTACGAGCAGTACTTC. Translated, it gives CASSLYRGMGYEQYF.

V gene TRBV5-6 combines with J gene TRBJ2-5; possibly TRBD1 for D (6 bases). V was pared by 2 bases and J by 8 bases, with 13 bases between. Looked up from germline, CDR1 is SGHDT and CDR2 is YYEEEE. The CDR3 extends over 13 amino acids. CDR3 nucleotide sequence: TGTGCCAGCAGCTTCCAACAGGGTCTCACCCAGTACTTC. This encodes CASSFQQGLTQYF.

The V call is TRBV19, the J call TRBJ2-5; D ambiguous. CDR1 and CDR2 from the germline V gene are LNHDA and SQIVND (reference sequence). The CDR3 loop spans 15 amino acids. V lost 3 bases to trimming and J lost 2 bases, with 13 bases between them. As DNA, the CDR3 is TGTGCCAGTAGTATGGGCGCATGGCGACAAGAGACCCAGTACTTC. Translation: CASSMGAWRQETQYF.

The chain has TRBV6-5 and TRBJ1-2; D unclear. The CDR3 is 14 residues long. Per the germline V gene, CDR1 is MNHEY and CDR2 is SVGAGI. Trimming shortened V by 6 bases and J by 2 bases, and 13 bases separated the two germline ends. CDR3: CASRFLGRNYGYTF. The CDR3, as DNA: TGTGCCAGCAGATTTTTGGGGAGGAACTATGGCTACACCTTC.

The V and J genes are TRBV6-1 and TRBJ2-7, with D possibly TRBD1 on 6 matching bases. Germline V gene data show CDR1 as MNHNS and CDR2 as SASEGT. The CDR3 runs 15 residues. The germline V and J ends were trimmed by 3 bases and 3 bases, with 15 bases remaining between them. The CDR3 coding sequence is TGTGCCAGCAGTGATGACAGGAAGGATCTCTACGAGCAGTACTTC. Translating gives CASSDDRKDLYEQYF.

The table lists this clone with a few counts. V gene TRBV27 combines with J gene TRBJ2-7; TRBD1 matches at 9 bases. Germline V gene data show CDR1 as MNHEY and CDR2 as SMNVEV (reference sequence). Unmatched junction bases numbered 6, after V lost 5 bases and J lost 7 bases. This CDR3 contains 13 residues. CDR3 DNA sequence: TGTGCCAGCAGTAGAGGGACAGGGTGGGAGCAGTACTTC. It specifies CASSRGTGWEQYF.

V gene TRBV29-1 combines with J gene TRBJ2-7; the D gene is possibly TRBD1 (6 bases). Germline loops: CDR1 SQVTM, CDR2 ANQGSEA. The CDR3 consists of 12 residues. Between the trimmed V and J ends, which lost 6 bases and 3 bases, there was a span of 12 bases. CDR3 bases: TGCAGCGTCGTCGACAGGATCTACGAGCAGTACTTC. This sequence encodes CSVVDRIYEQYF.

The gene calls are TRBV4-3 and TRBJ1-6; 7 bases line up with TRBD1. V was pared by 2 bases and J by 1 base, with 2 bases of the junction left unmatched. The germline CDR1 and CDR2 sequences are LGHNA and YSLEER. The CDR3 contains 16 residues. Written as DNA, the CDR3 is TGCGCCAGCAGCCAAATACAGGGGTCCTATAATTCACCCCTCCACTTT. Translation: CASSQIQGSYNSPLHF.

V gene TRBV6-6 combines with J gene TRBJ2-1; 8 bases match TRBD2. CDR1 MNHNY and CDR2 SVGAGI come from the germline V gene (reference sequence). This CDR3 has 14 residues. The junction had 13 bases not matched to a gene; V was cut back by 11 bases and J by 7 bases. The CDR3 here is CAVSAPTSENEQFF. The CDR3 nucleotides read TGTGCCGTCTCAGCCCCGACTAGCGAGAATGAGCAGTTCTTC.

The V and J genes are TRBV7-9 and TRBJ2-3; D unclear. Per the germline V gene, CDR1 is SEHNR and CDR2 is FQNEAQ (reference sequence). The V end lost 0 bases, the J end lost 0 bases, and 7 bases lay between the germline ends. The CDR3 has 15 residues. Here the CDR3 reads CASSLATGSTDTQYF. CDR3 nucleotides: TGTGCCAGCAGCTTAGCCACGGGTAGCACAGATACGCAGTATTTT.

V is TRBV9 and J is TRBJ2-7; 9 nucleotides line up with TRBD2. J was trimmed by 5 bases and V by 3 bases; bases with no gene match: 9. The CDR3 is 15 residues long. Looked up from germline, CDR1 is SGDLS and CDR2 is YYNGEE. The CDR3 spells CASSALLAGVDEQYF. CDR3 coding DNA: TGTGCCAGCAGCGCCCTGTTAGCGGGAGTCGACGAGCAGTACTTC.

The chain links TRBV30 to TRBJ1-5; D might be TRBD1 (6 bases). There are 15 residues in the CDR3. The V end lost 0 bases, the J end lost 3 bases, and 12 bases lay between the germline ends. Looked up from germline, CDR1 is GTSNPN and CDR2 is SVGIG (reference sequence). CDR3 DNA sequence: TGTGCCTGGAGTGTACTGGACAGATACAATCAGCCCCAGCATTTT. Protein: CAWSVLDRYNQPQHF.

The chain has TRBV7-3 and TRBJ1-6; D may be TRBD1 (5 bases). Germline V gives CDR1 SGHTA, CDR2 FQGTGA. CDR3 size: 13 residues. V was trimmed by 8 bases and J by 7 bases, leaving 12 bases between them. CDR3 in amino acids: CASGAQVNSPLHF. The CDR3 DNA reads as TGTGCCAGCGGGGCACAGGTAAATTCACCCCTCCACTTT.

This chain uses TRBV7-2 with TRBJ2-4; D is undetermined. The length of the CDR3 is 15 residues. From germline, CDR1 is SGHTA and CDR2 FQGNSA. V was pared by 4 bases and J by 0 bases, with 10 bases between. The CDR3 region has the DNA TGTGCCAGCAGCTCGCAACTCGGAGCCAAAAACATTCAGTACTTC. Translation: CASSSQLGAKNIQYF.